What follows are 13 T cell receptor beta chains derived from one specimen sequenced in a study of blood T cell repertoires in COVID-19. Some clones are missing from TCRdb's copy, which holds only in-frame ones; the method was immunoSEQ multiplex PCR. This sample yields around 150,000 clones, of which around 85% are seen a single time; approximately 8% belongs to the top ten. The sequenced sample was peripheral blood. The receptor set was obtained from a man in his 60s with acute or convalescent COVID-19.

This rearrangement joins TRBV28 to TRBJ1-5, with no clear D. V was clipped by 4 bases and J by 2 bases, with 9 bases between them. The germline CDR1 and CDR2 sequences are MDHEN and SYDVKM. This CDR3 region has 14 residues. This chain's CDR3 is CASSYSLGNQPQHF. CDR3 DNA sequence: TGTGCCAGCAGTTATAGCCTCGGCAATCAGCCCCAGCATTTT. Full variable domain (outside the CDR3, taken from reference TRBV28 and TRBJ1-5): DVKVTQSSRYLVKRTGEKVFLECVQDMDHENMFWYRQDPGLGLRLIYFSYDVKMKEKGDIPEGYSVSREKKERFSLILESASTNQTSMYLCASSYSLGNQPQHFGDGTRLSIL.

This clone came up once. The chain carries TRBV14 and TRBJ1-1, with unresolved D. CDR1 SGHDN and CDR2 FVKESK come from the germline V gene. The V gene lost 4 bases and the J gene lost 0 bases, with 9 bases spanning the gap. CDR3 size: 14 residues. CDR3 region: CASSRLTVNTEAFF. The CDR3 DNA reads TGTGCCAGCAGCCGGCTCACAGTGAACACTGAAGCTTTCTTT.

The chain carries TRBV19 and TRBJ1-5, with 11 bases identical to TRBD1. The CDR3 length is 17 residues. The germline gives CDR1 LNHDA, CDR2 SQIVND (reference sequence). V dropped 3 bases and J dropped 3; count of bases not matched to a gene: 7. The CDR3 protein is CASSIFGTGGANQPQHF. The CDR3 DNA is TGTGCCAGTAGTATTTTCGGGACAGGGGGTGCCAATCAGCCCCAGCATTTT.

This clone occurred a few times. The gene calls are TRBV9 and TRBJ1-2, with D perhaps matching TRBD1 (6 bases). CDR3 length equals 14 residues. The germline gives CDR1 SGDLS, CDR2 YYNGEE. The V and J ends lost 3 bases and 7 bases respectively, with 16 bases between them. The CDR3 reads CASSDRDPLSGYTF. The CDR3 DNA reads TGTGCCAGCAGCGACAGGGATCCCCTAAGTGGCTACACCTTC.

This clone was seen once. In nucleotides, the CDR3 is TGTGCCAGCAGCCCCCGGGGGAACACTGAAGCTTTCTTT. Its protein is CASSPRGNTEAFF. This chain uses TRBV6-5 with TRBJ1-1, with D unclear. This CDR3 is built from 13 residues. Looked up from germline, CDR1 is MNHEY and CDR2 is SVGAGI. Trimming cost V 6 bases and J 1 base, with 9 bases left between them.

The V call is TRBV6-5, the J call TRBJ2-7; 7 bases match TRBD1. Trimming removed 4 bases from V and 7 bases from J; junction bases left unmatched: 13. The CDR3 has 15 amino acids. The germline V gene has CDR1 MNHEY and CDR2 SVGAGI. The CDR3 DNA sequence: TGTGCCAGCAGTTCCATTGACAGGGTGGGGGTTGAGCAGTACTTC. Translating gives CASSSIDRVGVEQYF.

The chain uses TRBV3-1 (or the pseudogene TRBV3-2) and TRBJ2-3; 8 nucleotides match TRBD2. Germline values: CDR1 LGHDT, CDR2 YNNKEL (reference sequence). There are 15 residues in the CDR3. The trim removed 4 bases at V and 6 bases at J, leaving 9 bases unmatched. CDR3 nucleotides: TGTGCCAGCAGCCTCGGGGAGGGACTAGGGGATACGCAGTATTTT. Translation gives CASSLGEGLGDTQYF.

The J gene is TRBJ2-7, the V gene TRBV6-5, with 11 bases lining up with TRBD1. The CDR3 is made up of 15 amino acids. CDR1 MNHEY and CDR2 SVGAGI come from the germline V gene. The V segment lost 6 bases and the J segment 2 bases; nucleotides outside the gene matches: 6. Here the CDR3 reads CASRSGTGGTYEQYF. DNA for the CDR3: TGTGCCAGCAGGTCCGGGACAGGGGGGACCTACGAGCAGTACTTC.

The chain recombines TRBV5-1 with TRBJ2-5, with D tentatively TRBD1 (6 bases). V shed 2 bases and J shed 3 bases, with 8 bases lying between them. The CDR3 runs to 13 residues. Looked up from germline, CDR1 is SGHRS and CDR2 is YFSETQ. DNA for the CDR3: TGCGCCAGCAGCTTTGCAGGGGAAGAGACCCAGTACTTC. Residues: CASSFAGEETQYF.

This clone showed up many times. The chain recombines TRBV15 with TRBJ1-2, with 9 bases lining up with TRBD1. Germline V CDR1 and CDR2: LNHNV, YYDKDF (reference sequence). This CDR3 is built from 14 residues. The V gene end was trimmed by 8 bases and the J gene end by 0 bases; junction bases not matched to a gene: 4. The CDR3 region has the DNA TGTGCCACCGGCCGGGACAGGGCTAACTATGGCTACACCTTC. Translating it yields CATGRDRANYGYTF.

The chain combines TRBV19 with TRBJ1-3; 7 bases are shared with TRBD1. The V gene's germline CDR1 is LNHDA and CDR2 SQIVND (reference sequence). The CDR3 is made up of 16 amino acids. Unmatched junction bases numbered 10, after V lost 6 bases and J lost 2 bases. The CDR3 DNA follows: TGTGCCAGTAGGCCCAGGGGGAAGAGGACTGGAAACACCATATATTTT. Its protein is CASRPRGKRTGNTIYF.

This clone occurred a few times. This chain uses TRBV5-1 with TRBJ2-1; maybe TRBD2 (6 bases). The CDR3 has 16 residues. Germline V gives CDR1 SGHRS, CDR2 YFSETQ. Trimming cost V 0 bases and J 2 bases, with 12 bases left between them. The DNA for the CDR3 is TGCGCCAGCAGCTTGGAGTGGCCTAGCGCCTACAATGAGCAGTTCTTC. It yields the protein CASSLEWPSAYNEQFF.

The chain recombines TRBV23-1 with TRBJ2-2, with TRBD1 matching 9 bases. TRBV23-1 is an open reading frame, and its role is uncertain. The CDR3 is made up of 18 amino acids. V was pared by 3 bases and J by 6 bases, with 14 bases of the junction left unmatched. CDR3 bases: TGCGCCAGCAGTCACCCGGCTCGCCGGGACAGGGAAGCCGGGGAGCTGTTTTTT. It yields the protein CASSHPARRDREAGELFF.